Following are 19 T cell receptor beta chains from one sample sequenced in a study of blood T cell repertoires in COVID-19. This table comes from immunoSEQ multiplex PCR, and its TCRdb copy is limited to in-frame clones, with some not included. The sample has 35,000 to 55,000 clones, roughly 84% seen once. The sequencing sample was made of peripheral blood. The receptors derive from a woman aged 65 to 85 with acute or convalescent COVID-19.

Only a few counts were recorded for this clone. The chain couples TRBV7-9 to TRBJ2-5; the match to TRBD2 covers 8 bases. Trimming removed 4 bases from V and 5 bases from J; junction bases left unmatched: 3. CDR1 is SEHNR, CDR2 FQNEAQ, per germline (reference sequence). This CDR3 contains 13 residues. CDR3 sequence: CASSSAGAETQYF. CDR3 coding DNA: TGTGCCAGCAGCTCAGCGGGAGCGGAGACCCAGTACTTC.

The rearrangement joins TRBV14 to TRBJ1-2, with D possibly being TRBD1 (6 bases). V was trimmed by 3 bases and J by 4 bases, leaving 30 bases between them. This CDR3 contains 20 residues. Germline V lookup: CDR1 SGHDN, CDR2 FVKESK. The CDR3: CASSQQWGRLSGQQLYGYTF. As DNA, the CDR3 is TGTGCCAGCAGCCAGCAATGGGGGAGACTGTCCGGACAGCAGCTCTATGGCTACACCTTC.

The chain is built from TRBV3-1 (or the pseudogene TRBV3-2) and TRBJ2-7; 8 bases align to TRBD2. From germline, CDR1 is LGHDT and CDR2 YNNKEL (reference sequence). V lost 5 bases, J lost 5 bases, and 8 bases stayed unmatched. This CDR3 spans 14 amino acids. The CDR3 protein is CASSAYGRAHEQYF. CDR3 sequence (DNA): TGTGCCAGCAGCGCATACGGGAGGGCCCACGAGCAGTACTTC.

The rearrangement uses TRBV21-1 and TRBJ1-1; the table calls TRBD1, which could not be checked here. TRBV21-1 counts as a pseudogene. The CDR3 has 16 amino acids. The CDR3 is CASSKRYPGGKQEAFF. The CDR3, as DNA: TGTGCCAGCAGCAAACGGTATCCAGGGGGCAAACAAGAAGCTTTCTTT.

The J gene is TRBJ2-1, the V gene TRBV5-4; 9 bases line up with TRBD1. The CDR3 covers 15 residues. J lost 3 bases, V lost 4 bases, and 5 bases had no gene match. Germline V CDR1 and CDR2: SGHNT, YYREEE (reference sequence). The CDR3 DNA reads TGTGCCAGCAGCACCCGGGACAGGGACTACAATGAGCAGTTCTTC. This gives the protein CASSTRDRDYNEQFF.

This clone has just a few counts. The chain combines TRBV19 with TRBJ2-2; 8 bases agree with TRBD2. Per germline, CDR1 LNHDA and CDR2 SQIVND (reference sequence). This CDR3 is 16 amino acids long. V lost 7 bases to trimming and J lost 6 bases; unmatched junction nucleotides: 13. CDR3 DNA sequence: TGTGCCAGTAAGGCGGCGGGAGGCCCCAGGGCCGGGGAGCTGTTTTTT. Translation: CASKAAGGPRAGELFF.

The V and J genes are TRBV7-2 and TRBJ2-1, with TRBD2 identical over 9 bases. CDR3 size: 16 residues. Germline-derived CDR1 and CDR2 are SGHTA and FQGNSA. Unmatched junction bases numbered 10, after V lost 0 bases and J lost 10 bases. The CDR3 region is CASSLAGPGTSLEQFF. In nucleotides, the CDR3 is TGTGCCAGCAGCTTAGCGGGGCCAGGGACTAGCTTAGAGCAGTTCTTC.

The chain has TRBV13 and TRBJ2-1, with 9 bases that match TRBD2. Germline V gene data show CDR1 as PRHDT and CDR2 as FYEKMQ (reference sequence). Germline trimming cut 3 bases from V and 10 bases from J; bases unmatched to any gene: 10. The length of the CDR3 is 15 residues. The CDR3 sequence is CASSFGLAPALEQFF. The DNA for the CDR3 is TGTGCCAGCAGCTTTGGACTAGCGCCAGCCTTGGAGCAGTTCTTC.

The chain couples TRBV5-1 to TRBJ2-3; D may be TRBD2 (5 bases). CDR1 is SGHRS and CDR2 is YFSETQ in the germline V gene. Trimming took off 4 bases at V and 0 bases at J, with 12 bases between the two ends. This CDR3 contains 15 residues. The CDR3 spells CASSPLPGSTDTQYF. CDR3 DNA: TGCGCCAGCAGCCCTCTCCCGGGGAGCACAGATACGCAGTATTTT.

The chain is built from TRBV6-5 and TRBJ2-2; D unclear. Per germline, CDR1 MNHEY and CDR2 SVGAGI. Trimming stripped 5 bases from V and 0 bases from J, with 10 bases between. CDR3 length: 15 residues. The CDR3 DNA sequence: TGTGCCAGCAGTCCCTCCCGCGCGAACACCGGGGAGCTGTTTTTT. As protein: CASSPSRANTGELFF.

This chain connects TRBV3-1 (or the pseudogene TRBV3-2) to TRBJ2-5, with TRBD1 as a possible D gene (5 bases). The CDR3 runs 17 residues. Germline V lookup: CDR1 LGHDT, CDR2 YNNKEL (reference sequence). Trimming cost V 0 bases and J 6 bases, with 20 bases left between them. The CDR3 loop reads CASSQDSVGRDSQTQYF. The CDR3 nucleotides are TGTGCCAGCAGCCAAGATTCTGTTGGGCGCGACAGTCAGACCCAGTACTTC.

The rearrangement joins TRBV5-1 to TRBJ1-1, with 8 positions matching TRBD1. CDR3 size: 15 residues. Per the germline V gene, CDR1 is SGHRS and CDR2 is YFSETQ. V was clipped by 2 bases and J by 2 bases; unmatched bases: 5. For the CDR3, the DNA is TGCGCCAGCAGCTTTCAGGGGGCGGAAAACACTGAAGCTTTCTTT. Protein: CASSFQGAENTEAFF. Supplemented by reference TRBV5-1 and TRBJ1-1, the full variable domain reads KAGVTQTPRYLIKTRGQQVTLSCSPISGHRSVSWYQQTPGQGLQFLFEYFSETQRNKGNFPGRFSGRQFSNSRSEMNVSTLELGDSALYLCASSFQGAENTEAFFGQGTRLTVV.

CDR3 region: CASSLAGVSADTQYF. The CDR3 DNA reads TGTGCCAGCAGTCTAGCGGGAGTTAGCGCAGATACGCAGTATTTT. The V and J genes are TRBV2 and TRBJ2-3, with TRBD2 identical over 10 bases. The CDR3 is 15 amino acids. With 5 bases clipped from V and 4 bases from J, the junction kept 6 bases outside the gene matches. From germline, CDR1 is SNHLY and CDR2 FYNNEI.

This chain joins TRBV3-1 (or the pseudogene TRBV3-2) and TRBJ1-1; 7 nucleotides agree with TRBD1. J gave up 0 bases and V 4 bases, and 5 bases lay outside the gene matches. CDR3 size: 15 residues. The germline gives CDR1 LGHDT, CDR2 YNNKEL (reference sequence). CDR3 residues: CASSPPGQLNTEAFF. CDR3 DNA sequence: TGTGCCAGCAGCCCCCCGGGACAGTTGAACACTGAAGCTTTCTTT.

This chain connects TRBV25-1 to TRBJ1-2, with D uncertain. CDR3 length: 14 amino acids. V lost 1 base and J lost 0, with 6 bases in between. Germline CDR1 reads MGHDK; CDR2 reads SYGVNS. CDR3 sequence reads: CASSESFPNYGYTF. The CDR3 DNA follows: TGTGCCAGCAGTGAATCATTCCCTAACTATGGCTACACCTTC.

This sequence joins TRBV21-1 and TRBJ2-1; the DNA was not compared with TRBD2, the D call given in the table. TRBV21-1 is deemed a pseudogene. There are 15 residues in the CDR3. CDR3 protein: CASSKGGMVYNEQFF. The CDR3 coding sequence is TGTGCCAGCAGCAAAGGCGGGATGGTCTACAATGAGCAGTTCTTC.

This clone was observed a few times. V and J are TRBV18 and TRBJ2-2; D perhaps matches TRBD2 (5 bases). Germline-derived CDR1 and CDR2 are KGHSH and LQKENI. CDR3 length: 16 amino acids. V was clipped by 8 bases and J by 0 bases, with 16 bases between them. The CDR3, as DNA: TGTGCCAGCCCCCCGAAAGTCGGGGCGAACACCGGGGAGCTGTTTTTT. It is translated as CASPPKVGANTGELFF.

This chain joins TRBV5-5 and TRBJ2-5, with 10 bases matching TRBD2. CDR3 length: 17 amino acids. From germline, CDR1 is SGHKS and CDR2 YYEKEE (reference sequence). V trimming: 4 bases; J trimming: 5 bases; junction bases outside the gene matches: 14. CDR3 amino acids: CASSSESGRAVWETQYF. CDR3 nucleotides: TGTGCCAGCAGCAGCGAAAGCGGGAGGGCCGTGTGGGAGACCCAGTACTTC.

The CDR3 DNA reads as TGTGCCAGCAGCCGGCGGGGTCACACTGAAGCTTTCTTT. This gives the protein CASSRRGHTEAFF. The chain links TRBV13 to TRBJ1-1; no definite D call. Germline lookup yields CDR1 PRHDT and CDR2 FYEKMQ (reference sequence). CDR3 size: 13 residues. V was pared by 5 bases and J by 3 bases, with 10 bases between.